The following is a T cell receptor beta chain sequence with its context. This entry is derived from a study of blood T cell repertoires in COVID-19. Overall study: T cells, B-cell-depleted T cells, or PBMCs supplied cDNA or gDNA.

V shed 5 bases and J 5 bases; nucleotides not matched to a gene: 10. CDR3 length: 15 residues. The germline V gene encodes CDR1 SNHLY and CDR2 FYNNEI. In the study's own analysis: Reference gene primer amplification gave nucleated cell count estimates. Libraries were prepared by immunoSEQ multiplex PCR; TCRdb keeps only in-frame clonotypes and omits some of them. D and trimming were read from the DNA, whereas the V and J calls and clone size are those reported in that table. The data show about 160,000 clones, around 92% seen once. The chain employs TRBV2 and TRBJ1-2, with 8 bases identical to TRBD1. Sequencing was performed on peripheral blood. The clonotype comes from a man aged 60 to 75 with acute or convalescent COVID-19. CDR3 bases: TGTGCCAGCAGTAGAGGACAGGGTGCCTTTTATGGCTACACCTTC. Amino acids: CASSRGQGAFYGYTF.